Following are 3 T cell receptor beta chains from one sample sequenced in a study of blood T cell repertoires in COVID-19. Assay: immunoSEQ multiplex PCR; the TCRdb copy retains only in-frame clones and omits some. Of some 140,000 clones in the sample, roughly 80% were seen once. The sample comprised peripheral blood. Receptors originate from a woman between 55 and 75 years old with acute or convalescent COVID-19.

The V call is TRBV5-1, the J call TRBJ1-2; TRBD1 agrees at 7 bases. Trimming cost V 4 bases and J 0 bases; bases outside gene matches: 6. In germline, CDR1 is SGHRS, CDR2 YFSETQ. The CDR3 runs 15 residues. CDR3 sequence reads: CASSPSGGANYGYTF. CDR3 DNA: TGCGCCAGCAGCCCCTCAGGGGGAGCTAACTATGGCTACACCTTC.

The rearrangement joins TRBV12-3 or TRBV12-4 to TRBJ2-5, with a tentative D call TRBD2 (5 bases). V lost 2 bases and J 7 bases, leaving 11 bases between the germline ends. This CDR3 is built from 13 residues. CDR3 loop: CASSLRGLGTQYF. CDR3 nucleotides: TGTGCCAGCAGTTTACGGGGTCTCGGGACCCAGTACTTC.

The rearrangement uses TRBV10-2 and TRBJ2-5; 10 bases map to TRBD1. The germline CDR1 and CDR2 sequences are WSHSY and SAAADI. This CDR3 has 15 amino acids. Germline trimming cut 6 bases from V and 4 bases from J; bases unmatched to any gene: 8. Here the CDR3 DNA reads TGCGCCAGCAGCCTTCCGGGACAGGGGAGAGAGACCCAGTACTTC. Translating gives CASSLPGQGRETQYF.